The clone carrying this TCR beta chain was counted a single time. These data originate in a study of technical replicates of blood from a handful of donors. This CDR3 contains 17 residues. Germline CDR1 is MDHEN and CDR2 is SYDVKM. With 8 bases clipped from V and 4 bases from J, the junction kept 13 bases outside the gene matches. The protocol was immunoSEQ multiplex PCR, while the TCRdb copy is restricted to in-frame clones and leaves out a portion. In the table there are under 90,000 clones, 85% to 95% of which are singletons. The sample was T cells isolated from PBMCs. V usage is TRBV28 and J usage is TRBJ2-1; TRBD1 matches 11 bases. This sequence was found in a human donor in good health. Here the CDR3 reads CASRGQGAGYGYNEQFF. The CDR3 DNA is TGTGCCAGCCGAGGACAGGGGGCTGGGTATGGGTACAATGAGCAGTTCTTC.